One sample yielded the 5 T cell receptor beta chains listed below, sequenced in a study of shared clonotypes between healthy human individuals. The assay was immunoSEQ multiplex PCR, and TCRdb's table has in-frame clones only and misses some. Seen here are about 2,100,000 clones, under 95% observed once, and the top ten hold about 1.5%. The naive CD8 fraction comprised CD45RO-negative cells positively selected for CCR7 and excluded terminally differentiated effector memory CD45RA+ cells. The sequencing sample was made of naive CD8+ T cells from PBMCs. Every receptor here comes from a man aged 18 to 35 in good health. Some clones in this sample may be carry-over from other donors' samples.

The V and J genes are TRBV7-3 and TRBJ2-7; 7 bases agree with TRBD1. The V gene end was trimmed by 1 base and the J gene end by 3 bases; junction bases not matched to a gene: 3. The CDR3 has 14 amino acids. Germline CDR1 is SGHTA and CDR2 is FQGTGA. Written as DNA, the CDR3 is TGTGCCAGCAGCTTAAATCCAGGGGGCTACGAGCAGTACTTC. Its translation is CASSLNPGGYEQYF.

The rearrangement links TRBV27 to TRBJ2-7, with D possibly called TRBD1 or TRBD2 (5 bases each). The V gene lost 0 bases and the J gene lost 2 bases, with 11 bases spanning the gap. CDR3 length: 15 residues. CDR1 is MNHEY and CDR2 is SMNVEV in the germline V gene (reference sequence). The CDR3 reads CASSLSEGPAYEQYF. The CDR3 DNA is TGTGCCAGCAGTTTATCAGAGGGGCCGGCCTACGAGCAGTACTTC.

The chain employs TRBV2 and TRBJ2-1; possible D gene TRBD2, 5 bases. CDR1 is SNHLY and CDR2 is FYNNEI in the germline V gene. V dropped 3 bases and J dropped 6 bases, with 12 bases sitting between them. The CDR3 is 14 residues long. CDR3 protein: CASSEEVTANEQFF. CDR3 DNA: TGTGCCAGCAGTGAGGAGGTAACGGCCAATGAGCAGTTCTTC.

This chain joins TRBV19 and TRBJ1-4; 7 bases fit TRBD1. The CDR3 has 15 residues. V was clipped by 5 bases and J by 4 bases; unmatched bases: 7. The germline V gene encodes CDR1 LNHDA and CDR2 SQIVND (reference sequence). CDR3: CASSPNRDSNEKLFF. CDR3 bases: TGTGCCAGTAGTCCCAACCGGGACAGTAATGAAAAACTGTTTTTT.

The gene calls are TRBV27 and TRBJ1-1, with D possibly being TRBD1 (5 bases). V lost 4 bases, J lost 0 bases, and 18 bases lay in between. Germline CDR1 MNHEY, CDR2 SMNVEV (reference sequence). This CDR3 is built from 17 residues. The CDR3 here is CASSSTGTGTMNTEAFF. CDR3 sequence (DNA): TGTGCCAGCAGTTCTACCGGGACCGGCACCATGAACACTGAAGCTTTCTTT.